This entry lists 22 T cell receptor beta chains sequenced from one sample in a study of CD8 T cells in Susac syndrome (dated by TCRdb to about 2019). The library was generated by the immunoSEQ multiplex PCR assay. RNA was extracted with the RNeasy kit and roughly 0.45 to 1 ug was reverse transcribed using random hexamers. The raw public reads went through TCRdb reprocessing: fastp at Q25, MiXCR clone calling, in-frame beta chains kept. Each CDR3 protein appears once, grouped with its most common genes and DNA. In this sample the table shows roughly 130,000 distinct CDR3 sequences, approximately 94% of which occur a single time. Around 0.12% of the sample belongs to the ten largest clones. Material for sequencing was CD4+ T cells from PBMCs. These receptors came from a human donor with multiple sclerosis.

The rearrangement uses TRBV28 and TRBJ2-7; D possibly uses TRBD1 or TRBD2 (6 bases each). V was shortened by 7 bases and J by 0 bases, with 16 bases between the two germline ends. CDR3 length equals 15 residues. Germline V gene data show CDR1 as MDHEN and CDR2 as SYDVKM. The DNA of the CDR3 is TGTGCCAGCATCCCAGCCGGGGGCAGCTCCTACGAGCAGTACTTC. It codes for CASIPAGGSSYEQYF.

V usage is TRBV2 and J usage is TRBJ1-4; no reliable D call. CDR3 length: 15 residues. Trimming left V 1 base short and J 5 bases short, with 11 bases between. CDR1 and CDR2 (germline): SNHLY, FYNNEI. The chain's CDR3 is CASSEEGIGNEKLFF. The CDR3 DNA sequence: TGTGCCAGCAGTGAAGAGGGCATTGGAAATGAAAAACTGTTTTTT.

CDR3 amino acids: CATSRGLLAGGPLNEQYF. The CDR3, as DNA: TGTGCCACCAGCAGGGGCTTACTAGCGGGAGGCCCCCTCAACGAGCAGTACTTC. The chain combines TRBV15 with TRBJ2-7, with 12 bases fitting TRBD2. Germline lookup yields CDR1 LNHNV and CDR2 YYDKDF (reference sequence). Trimming took 3 bases from V and 5 from J; bases not matched to a gene: 14. There are 18 residues in the CDR3.

The chain employs TRBV12-3 or TRBV12-4 and TRBJ2-7, with D unresolved. The CDR3 consists of 12 residues. Trimming cost V 0 bases and J 12 bases, with 12 bases left between them. In nucleotides, the CDR3 is TGTGCCAGCAGTTTAGCGCAAAGCTTTCCGTACTTC. Its protein is CASSLAQSFPYF.

This chain joins TRBV6-1 and TRBJ1-1; D call uncertain. Trimming shortened V by 3 bases and J by 3 bases, and 5 bases separated the two germline ends. This CDR3 comprises 12 residues. Germline V gene data show CDR1 as MNHNS and CDR2 as SASEGT. The CDR3 protein is CASSDLDTEAFF. For the CDR3, the DNA is TGTGCCAGCAGTGATCTAGACACTGAAGCTTTCTTT.

This clonotype has only one observation. V and J are TRBV5-6 and TRBJ2-5; a possible D gene is TRBD1 (6 bases). V was pared by 4 bases and J by 5 bases, with 24 bases between. The CDR3 totals 17 residues. Germline V gene sequence: CDR1 SGHDT, CDR2 YYEEEE. The CDR3 DNA reads as TGTGCCAGCAGCCCCACCGTTCGGCAGGGGCAAGTTGAGACCCAGTACTTC. Translated: CASSPTVRQGQVETQYF.

The J gene is TRBJ1-1, the V gene TRBV25-1, with D unclear. Germline V CDR1 and CDR2: MGHDK, SYGVNS. The CDR3 runs 11 residues. The V and J ends lost 7 bases and 2 bases respectively, with 5 bases between them. CDR3 sequence reads: CASTINTEAFF. As DNA, the CDR3 is TGTGCCAGCACCATTAACACTGAAGCTTTCTTT.

This clonotype was observed once. V gene TRBV5-4 combines with J gene TRBJ1-2; possibly TRBD1 for D (5 bases). V lost 0 bases and J lost 3, with 12 bases in between. Germline V CDR1 and CDR2: SGHNT, YYREEE (reference sequence). The CDR3 covers 15 residues. This CDR3 is CASSLAAGTDYGYTF. In nucleotides, the CDR3 is TGTGCCAGCAGCTTGGCGGCAGGGACGGACTATGGCTACACCTTC.

The V and J genes are TRBV6-2 or TRBV6-3 and TRBJ1-5, with no clear D. Germline lookup yields CDR1 MNHEY and CDR2 SVGEGT. Deletions cut 7 bases from V and 0 bases from J, with 7 bases between. The CDR3 has 13 residues. The CDR3 loop reads CASTPDSNQPQHF. CDR3 bases: TGTGCCAGCACCCCCGATAGCAATCAGCCCCAGCATTTT.

The chain joins TRBV6-1 to TRBJ1-2; possibly TRBD1 for D (5 bases). V lost 6 bases and J 4 bases, leaving 18 bases between the germline ends. The germline gives CDR1 MNHNS, CDR2 SASEGT. The CDR3 is made up of 15 amino acids. The DNA of the CDR3 is TGTGCCAGCAGGGAGTCCTCAGGGTCTTTCTATGGCTACACCTTC. Protein sequence: CASRESSGSFYGYTF.

The DNA for the CDR3 is TGTGCTATCCGGGGGAGCTCCTACGAGCAGTACTTC. Translated: CAIRGSSYEQYF. The genes are TRBV2 and TRBJ2-7; D possibly corresponds to TRBD2 (6 bases). The CDR3 extends over 12 amino acids. Germline assignment: CDR1 SNHLY and CDR2 FYNNEI.

In DNA, the CDR3 is TGTGCCAGCAGTTACCCTGGACAGGGATTGGACGAGCAGTACTTC. Amino acid sequence: CASSYPGQGLDEQYF. V is TRBV6-6 and J is TRBJ2-7; the match to TRBD1 covers 8 bases. The CDR3 consists of 15 residues. After removal of 2 bases from V and 5 bases from J, the junction contained 8 bases not matched to a gene. Germline V lookup: CDR1 MNHNY, CDR2 SVGAGI (reference sequence).

The chain joins TRBV20-1 to TRBJ1-5; D call uncertain. CDR3 length: 15 residues. The V gene lost 3 bases and the J gene lost 4 bases, with 16 bases spanning the gap. Germline CDR1 DFQATT, CDR2 SNEGSKA (reference sequence). The CDR3 sequence: CSASAGQAGNQPQHF. CDR3 nucleotides: TGCAGTGCTAGCGCTGGGCAGGCGGGTAATCAGCCCCAGCATTTT.

The chain combines TRBV5-1 with TRBJ2-1; perhaps TRBD2 as D (6 bases). The CDR3 has 17 residues. Germline CDR1 SGHRS, CDR2 YFSETQ. Trimming took 0 bases from V and 6 from J, leaving 19 bases between them. This CDR3 is CASSLDLRDFGFNEQFF. DNA for the CDR3: TGCGCCAGCAGCTTGGATCTTAGGGACTTCGGATTCAATGAGCAGTTCTTC.

The J gene is TRBJ1-1, the V gene TRBV6-5; D gene unclear. In germline, CDR1 is MNHEY, CDR2 SVGAGI. The V gene lost 5 bases and the J gene lost 1 base, with 11 bases spanning the gap. The CDR3 spans 14 residues. Written as DNA, the CDR3 is TGTGCCAGCAGTCGGCGAGGCGGGAACACTGAAGCTTTCTTT. It codes for CASSRRGGNTEAFF.

The chain couples TRBV6-6 to TRBJ2-7; D call uncertain. CDR3 size: 13 residues. V was clipped by 0 bases and J by 4 bases, with 7 bases between them. CDR1 and CDR2 from the germline V gene are MNHNY and SVGAGI (reference sequence). DNA for the CDR3: TGTGCCAGCAGTTACTCTCTCGCTTACGAGCAGTACTTC. This translates into CASSYSLAYEQYF.

J is TRBJ2-1 and V is TRBV9, with TRBD2 matching over 14 bases. The CDR3 runs to 16 residues. The germline gives CDR1 SGDLS, CDR2 YYNGEE. V lost 0 bases, J lost 5 bases, and 1 base stayed unmatched. CDR3: CASSVAGLAGDNEQFF. The CDR3 coding sequence is TGTGCCAGCAGCGTAGCGGGACTAGCGGGGGACAATGAGCAGTTCTTC.

This clonotype showed up just once. V and J are TRBV6-2 or TRBV6-3 and TRBJ2-7; D unclear. The V and J ends lost 7 bases and 3 bases respectively, with 25 bases between them. The CDR3 consists of 17 residues. Germline V gene data show CDR1 as MNHEY and CDR2 as SVGEGT. CDR3 bases: TGTGCCAGCACGATCGACCCGGGCCCTGGACCTCTCTACGAGCAGTACTTC. The encoded protein is CASTIDPGPGPLYEQYF.

This sequence joins TRBV6-5 and TRBJ2-7; the match to TRBD2 covers 9 bases. Germline V gives CDR1 MNHEY, CDR2 SVGAGI. Trimming cost V 8 bases and J 4 bases; bases outside gene matches: 9. The CDR3 is 14 residues long. The CDR3 DNA is TGTGCCAGCTTTAGCGGGAGCCCGCCTTACGAGCAGTACTTC. It translates to CASFSGSPPYEQYF.

The genes are TRBV3-1 and TRBJ2-3; D ambiguous. The CDR3 is 13 residues long. Looked up from germline, CDR1 is LGHDT and CDR2 is YNNKEL (reference sequence). The ends were cut back, 3 bases at V and 4 bases at J, with 8 bases in the middle. DNA of the CDR3: TGTGCCAGCAGCCAGGAAGCCCCAGATACGCAGTATTTT. Translation gives CASSQEAPDTQYF.

This clonotype was observed a single time. The V gene is TRBV20-1, the J gene TRBJ2-5; 7 bases fit TRBD1. J lost 2 bases, V lost 4 bases, and 4 bases had no gene match. CDR3 size: 13 residues. Germline V gene sequence: CDR1 DFQATT, CDR2 SNEGSKA (reference sequence). The CDR3 coding sequence is TGCAGTGCTACTAAGGACAGGCAAGAGACCCAGTACTTC. This codes for CSATKDRQETQYF.

This clonotype was detected once. The chain joins TRBV12-3 or TRBV12-4 to TRBJ1-5, with D unclear. The CDR3 consists of 12 residues. The V and J ends lost 3 bases and 4 bases respectively, with 4 bases between them. The CDR3 nucleotides are TGTGCCAGCAGTTTCCGAAATCAGCCCCAGCATTTT. As protein: CASSFRNQPQHF.